This TCR beta chain stems from a study of T cells in Graves' hyperthyroidism and ophthalmopathy. Whole-study context: Staff took peripheral blood when the initial diagnosis was made, before any treatment began. Regarding the study as a whole: Ophthalmopathy prediction by the model preceded onset by a median approximately six months. Blood also held most thyroid clonotypes expanded beyond 0.001.

Amplification of TCR beta CDR3 regions was performed using RNA transcripts as template. The HTBI set primed first-round TCR CDR3 RT-PCR. A single record per CDR3 protein comes from TCRdb applying MiXCR to the multiplex PCR reads. The sample contains under 550,000 distinct CDR3 sequences, just under 20% of which appear only once. Patients having uncontrolled infection, another autoimmune disease, pregnancy or lactation were not included. This clonotype turned up a few times. The antigen is not known. V shed 1 base and J shed 4 bases, with 14 bases lying between them. Germline CDR1 and CDR2: SGHVS and FNYEAQ. CDR3 size: 16 residues.

Input material: blood. The sequence derives from a man aged 40-50 years with Graves' ophthalmopathy. The rearrangement uses TRBV7-6 and TRBJ2-1; no clear D. Here the CDR3 reads CASSLGSLRIYNEQFF. The CDR3 region has the DNA TGTGCCAGCAGCTTAGGTAGCCTGCGTATTTACAATGAGCAGTTCTTC.